The source of this T cell receptor beta chain is a study of T-cell reconstitution after alpha-beta-depleted transplantation in children. Study-wide findings and caveats: Once a year had passed after transplant, T-cell counts and diversity came mostly from newly produced T cells. Surviving recipient T cells and thymic progenitors underlay high day-60 TCRbeta diversity in some patients.

Unique molecular identifiers were built into the TCRbeta library. Via MiXCR, TCRdb re-called the PCR reads, giving one row per CDR3 protein. The sample gives hundreds of thousands of distinct CDR3 sequences, 10% to 15% of which show up once; around 0.8% is in the top ten. CDR1 and CDR2 (germline): KGHSH, LQKENI. V lost 2 bases, J lost 6 bases, and 11 bases lay in between. CDR3 length: 14 residues. A note on this clonotype: Its target is not known.

This clonotype was sampled from a girl aged 2-10 years with congenital amegakaryocytic thrombocytopenia, due to receive a stem cell transplant. This chain joins TRBV18 and TRBJ2-1; tentatively, D is TRBD2 (6 bases). The sample consisted of PBMCs, taken before TCRalphabeta/CD19-depleted stem cell transplant. The CDR3 spells CASSPTGVANEQFF. The CDR3 DNA is TGTGCCAGCTCACCAACGGGGGTGGCCAATGAGCAGTTCTTC. The variable domain in full, with the rest retrieved from reference TRBV18 and TRBJ2-1, is NAGVMQNPRHLVRRRGQEARLRCSPMKGHSHVYWYRQLPEEGLKFMVYLQKENIIDESGMPKERFSAEFPKEGPSILRIQQVVRGDSAAYFCASSPTGVANEQFFGPGTRLTVL.